This section outlines one T cell receptor beta chain sequence together with its context. It may be a read error: a sequence one base away is much more abundant. Construction of TCR beta libraries relied on iRepertoire HTBI primers and on Arm-PCR targeting CDR3 regions. Source study methods: Samples collectively showed 60 to 75 TRBV and roughly 15 TRBJ segments. TCRdb used MiXCR to reprocess the multiplex PCR reads, holding one entry per CDR3 protein. Here the V and J calls rest on TCRdb's processing, not on the authors' analysis. Of 200,000 to 250,000 distinct CDR3 sequences in the sample, around 21% were seen once. The time point denotes: newly diagnosed GD, antithyroid drugs for less than 3 months. PBMC-extracted RNA yielded the TCR library. This sample was taken from a study of regulatory T cells in long-lasting Graves disease. Trimming cost V 0 bases and J 3 bases, with 0 bases left between them. This CDR3 spans 13 amino acids. The germline CDR1 and CDR2 sequences are MNHEY and SVGEGT.

Sequencing was performed on peripheral blood mononuclear cells (PBMCs), taken at new diagnosis, from a patient treated with antithyroid drugs. This sequence originates from a female donor with Graves disease. The rearrangement links TRBV6-2 or TRBV6-3 to TRBJ2-6; D is unresolved. In DNA form, the CDR3 reads TGTGCCAGCAGTTACTCTGGGGCCAACGTCCTGACTTTC. Protein: CASSYSGANVLTF.